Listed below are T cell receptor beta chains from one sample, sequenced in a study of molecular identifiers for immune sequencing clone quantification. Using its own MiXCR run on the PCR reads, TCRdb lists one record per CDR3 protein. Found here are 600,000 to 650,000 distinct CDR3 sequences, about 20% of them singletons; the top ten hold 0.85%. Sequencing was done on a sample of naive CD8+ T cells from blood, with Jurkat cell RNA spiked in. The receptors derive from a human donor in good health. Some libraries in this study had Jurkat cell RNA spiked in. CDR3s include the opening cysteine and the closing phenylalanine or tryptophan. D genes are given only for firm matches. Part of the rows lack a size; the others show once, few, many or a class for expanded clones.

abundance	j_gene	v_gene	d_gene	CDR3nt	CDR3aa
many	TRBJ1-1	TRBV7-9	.	TGTGCCAGCAGCTTAGGGGGGTCTGAAGCTTTCTTT	CASSLGGSEAFF
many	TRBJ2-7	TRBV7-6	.	TGTGCCAGCAGCCGAGATGGGGGGGCCTTGTACGAGCAGTACTTC	CASSRDGGALYEQYF
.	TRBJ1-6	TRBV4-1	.	TGCGCCAGCAGCCAAGGGGTTTTTCGCGGTTCACCCCTCCACTTT	CASSQGVFRGSPLHF
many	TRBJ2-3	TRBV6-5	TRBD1	TGTGCCAGCAGTTACGGGACAGTCGGCACAGATACGCAGTATTTT	CASSYGTVGTDTQYF
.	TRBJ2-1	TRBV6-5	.	TGTGCCAGCAGTTACTCGTCCGGGGGCTACAATGAGCAGTCCTTC	CASSYSSGGYNEQSF
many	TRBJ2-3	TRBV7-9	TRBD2	TGTGCCAGCAGCTCAGTAAGGGGAGGGGCAGAAGATACGCAGTATTTT	CASSSVRGGAEDTQYF
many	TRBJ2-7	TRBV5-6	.	TGTGCCAGCAGTGATCCCGGGACATGGTCCAGGGATCTTACTAGCTGGTACGAGCAGTACTTC	CASSDPGTWSRDLTSWYEQYF
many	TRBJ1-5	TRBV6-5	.	TGTGCCAGCAGTGAGGGACACCTCAATCAGCCCCAGCATTTT	CASSEGHLNQPQHF
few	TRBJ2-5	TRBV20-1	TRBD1	TGCAGTGCTAGCCCCGACAGGGGGCCGGGAGTTCTCGGGACCCAGTACTTC	CSASPDRGPGVLGTQYF
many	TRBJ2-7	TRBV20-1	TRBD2	TGCAGTGCCCCTGGGGGACTAGCGGGATCCTACGAGCAGTACTTC	CSAPGGLAGSYEQYF
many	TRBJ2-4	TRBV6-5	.	TGTGCCAGCAGTGATTCCAAGCTAGCCAAAAACATTCAGTACTTC	CASSDSKLAKNIQYF
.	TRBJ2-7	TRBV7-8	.	TGTGCCAGCAGCTCCCTGGGAAAAACCTACGAGCAGTACTTC	CASSSLGKTYEQYF
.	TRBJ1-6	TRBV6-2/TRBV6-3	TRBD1	TGTGCCAGCAAGACAGGGGCGAGCTCCTATAATTCACCCTTCCACTTT	CASKTGASSYNSPFHF
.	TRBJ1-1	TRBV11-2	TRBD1	TGTGCCAGCAGCTTCGAACAGGGGTACACTGAAGCTTTCTTT	CASSFEQGYTEAFF
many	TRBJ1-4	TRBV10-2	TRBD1	TGCGCCAGCAGTGATGGGACAGGGTCTAGAGAAAAACTGTTTTTT	CASSDGTGSREKLFF
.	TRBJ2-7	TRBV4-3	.	TGCGCCGGCAGCCAAGCGAGGGGCAGCTCCTACGAGCAGTACTTC	CAGSQARGSSYEQYF